This entry features one T cell receptor beta chain sequence. The antigen remains unidentified. This sample was taken from a study of post-analysis software for immune sequencing data. Overall study results and limits: Normalized Chao1 diversity in multiple sclerosis patients fell significantly below that of controls. Patients had higher frequencies than controls of about 5 TRBV segments, including TRBV5-6, TRBV5-1 and TRBV20-1.

The authors incorporated unique molecular identifiers into the TCR beta cDNA libraries. T cells, about 0.95 to 11 million of them, yielded roughly 0.5 million cDNA molecules. TCRdb itself ran the PCR reads through MiXCR, one entry per CDR3 protein. Here the sample spans fewer than 600,000 distinct CDR3 sequences, approximately 45% being singletons. The CDR3 is 13 residues long. CDR1 LNHDA and CDR2 SQIVND come from the germline V gene (reference sequence). V shed 8 bases and J 4 bases; nucleotides not matched to a gene: 7. Sequenced: blood. The rearrangement uses TRBV19 and TRBJ1-2; 7 bases align to TRBD1. The clonotype comes from a girl aged 10-17 years with multiple sclerosis. CDR3 sequence reads: CASGGTEVYGYTF. The CDR3 bases are TGTGCCAGTGGTGGGACAGAAGTCTATGGCTACACCTTC.